What follows describes a single T cell receptor beta chain. Its antigen is unknown. This specimen comes from a study of T cells after yellow fever vaccination. General study findings and limits: Abundant clonotypes from the bulk population could contaminate FACS-sorted repertoires. Few clonotypes appeared in both CD4 and CD8 compartments.

Trimming took 5 bases from V and 8 from J; bases not matched to a gene: 7. Germline V gene data show CDR1 as SGHRS and CDR2 as YFSETQ. This CDR3 has 13 residues. The TCR cDNA carried a universal primer site and UMIs from 5'RACE template switching. TCRdb reprocessed the 5' RACE reads via MiXCR and lists one record per CDR3 protein. The sample gives nearly 550,000 distinct CDR3 sequences, 19% of which show up once; approximately 14% is in the top ten. This sequence joins TRBV5-1 and TRBJ2-3, with 8 nucleotides matching TRBD2. This TCR was sampled from a young man who received the YFV17D yellow fever vaccine. Sequenced here: PBMCs, sampled 15 days after the yellow fever booster vaccination. This CDR3 is CASRNSGAGTQYF. In DNA form, the CDR3 reads TGCGCCAGCAGGAATAGCGGGGCGGGTACGCAGTATTTT.